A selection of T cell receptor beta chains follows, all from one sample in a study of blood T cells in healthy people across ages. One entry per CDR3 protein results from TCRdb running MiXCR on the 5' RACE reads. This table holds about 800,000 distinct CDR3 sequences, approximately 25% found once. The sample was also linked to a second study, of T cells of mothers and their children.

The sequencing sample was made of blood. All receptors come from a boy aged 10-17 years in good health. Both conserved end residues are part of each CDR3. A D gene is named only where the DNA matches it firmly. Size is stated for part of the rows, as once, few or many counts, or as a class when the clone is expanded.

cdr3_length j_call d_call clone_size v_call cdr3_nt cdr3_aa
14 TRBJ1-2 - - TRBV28 TGTGCCAGCAGTTTCTCTCCGGATAACTATGGCTACACCTTC CASSFSPDNYGYTF
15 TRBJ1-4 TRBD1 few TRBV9 TGTGCCAGCAGCGCCCTGGGACAGGGAAATGAAAAACTGTTTTTT CASSALGQGNEKLFF
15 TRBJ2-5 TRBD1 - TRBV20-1 TGCAGTGCTAGAAATCCTACAGGGGTGAGGGAGACCCAGTGCTTC CSARNPTGVRETQCF
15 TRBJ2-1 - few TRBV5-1 TGCGCCAGCAGGCCATCAGGGGGGTCGGGGAATGAGCAGTTCTTC CASRPSGGSGNEQFF
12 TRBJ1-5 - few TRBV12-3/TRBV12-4 TGTGCCAGCAGTAAGGGACATCAGCCCCAGCATTTT CASSKGHQPQHF
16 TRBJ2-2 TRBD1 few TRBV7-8 TGTGCCAGCAGCTTGGGTGCGGGACAGGGGCGCGGGGAGCTGTTTTTT CASSLGAGQGRGELFF
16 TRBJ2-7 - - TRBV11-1 TGTGCCAGCAGCCGCCGCCCCCGGGACATCTCCTACGAGCAGTACTTC CASSRRPRDISYEQYF
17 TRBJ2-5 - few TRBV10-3 TGTGCCATCAGTGAGTCGGGGTTGGTACGAACCCTAGAGACCCAGTACTTC CAISESGLVRTLETQYF
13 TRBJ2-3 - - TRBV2 TGTGCCAGCGGCTGGGACCGTTGGGATACGCAGTATTTT CASGWDRWDTQYF
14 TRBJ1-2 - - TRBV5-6 TGTGCCAGCAGCTTTGGACCGGACCTCTATGGCTACACCTTC CASSFGPDLYGYTF
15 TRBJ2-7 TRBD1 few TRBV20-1 TGCAGTGCTAGGTTCACGGGACAGGGGGTTTACGAGCAGTACTTC CSARFTGQGVYEQYF
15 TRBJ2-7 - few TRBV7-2 TGTGCCAGCAGCTTAGGAGGCTCCTATGCTAACGAGCAGTACTTC CASSLGGSYANEQYF
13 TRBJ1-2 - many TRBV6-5 TGTGCCAGCAGTTACGAGGGAGAGTTTGGCTACACCTTC CASSYEGEFGYTF
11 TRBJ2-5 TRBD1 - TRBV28 TGTGCCAGCCGGGACAGGTACAGGACGGACTTC CASRDRYRTDF
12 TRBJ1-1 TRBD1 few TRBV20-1 TGCAGTGCTATTACAGGGGGGACTGAAGCTTTCTTT CSAITGGTEAFF
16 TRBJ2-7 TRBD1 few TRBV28 TGTGCCAGCAGTTTAATCTACGGGACAGGGGGCTACGAGCAGTACTTC CASSLIYGTGGYEQYF
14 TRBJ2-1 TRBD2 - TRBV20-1 TGCAGTGGGCGGGAGGACCGACGCGGCAATGAGCAGTTCTTC CSGREDRRGNEQFF
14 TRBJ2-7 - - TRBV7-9 TGTGCCAGCAGCAAGTTGACAAATCCCTACGAGCAGTACTTC CASSKLTNPYEQYF
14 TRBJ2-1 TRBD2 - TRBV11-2 TGTGCCAGCAGGGCGACTAGCAGCTACAATGAGCAGTTCTTC CASRATSSYNEQFF
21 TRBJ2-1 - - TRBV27 - CASSFSAPGLAGRNSYNEQFF
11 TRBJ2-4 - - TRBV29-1 TGCAGCGTTGAAAGAGACGTCATTCAGTACTTC CSVERDVIQYF
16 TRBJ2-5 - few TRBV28 TGTGCCAGCAGTTCGGTGGCAGGGGAACCTCAAGAGACCCAGTACTTC CASSSVAGEPQETQYF
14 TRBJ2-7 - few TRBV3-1 TGTGCCAGCAGCCAGGCGGGTTCCTACTACGAGCAGTACTTC CASSQAGSYYEQYF
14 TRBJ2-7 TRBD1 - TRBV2 TGTGCCAGCAAATTCGGGACAGAGTCCTACGAGCAGTACTTC CASKFGTESYEQYF
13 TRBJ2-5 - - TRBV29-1 TGCAGCGCCATACGGGGAGGCTTGGAGACCCAGTACTTC CSAIRGGLETQYF
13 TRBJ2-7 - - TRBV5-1 TGCGCCAGCAGCTTGAATGTGGCATACGAGCAGTACTTC CASSLNVAYEQYF
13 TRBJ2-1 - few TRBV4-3 TGCGCCAGCAGCCAAGATGACAGGACATTACAGTTCTTC CASSQDDRTLQFF
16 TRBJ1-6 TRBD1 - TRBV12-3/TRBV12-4 TGTGCCAGCAGTTCCACAGGGGGTGGATTGAATTCACCCCTCCACTTT CASSSTGGGLNSPLHF
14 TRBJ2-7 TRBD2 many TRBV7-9 TGTGCCAGCAGCTTTAGCGGGAGGGCCTACGAGCAGTACTTC CASSFSGRAYEQYF
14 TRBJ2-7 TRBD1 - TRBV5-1 TGCGCCAGCACCGAACGGACAGGTTTTTACGAGCAGTACTTC CASTERTGFYEQYF
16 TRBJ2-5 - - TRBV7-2 TGTGCCAGCAGCCCACGGGGGCGGGGGAACCAAGAGACCCAGTACTTC CASSPRGRGNQETQYF
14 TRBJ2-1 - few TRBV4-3 TGCGCCAGCAGCCAAGATTATAGCGGAGATGAGCAGTTCTTC CASSQDYSGDEQFF
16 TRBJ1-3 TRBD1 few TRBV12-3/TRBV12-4 TGTGCCAGCAGCCGAGGGACAGGGGGCTCTGGAAACACCATATATTTT CASSRGTGGSGNTIYF
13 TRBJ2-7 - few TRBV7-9 TGTGCCAGCAGCTTAGACACGTTCTACGAGCAGTACTTC CASSLDTFYEQYF
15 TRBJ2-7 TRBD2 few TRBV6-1 TGTGCCAGCAGTGAGGCGGCTAGCGGATACTACGAGCAGTACTTC CASSEAASGYYEQYF
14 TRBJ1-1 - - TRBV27 TGTGCCAGCAGTTTTGGTGTCGGTTTGACTGAAGCTTTCTTT CASSFGVGLTEAFF
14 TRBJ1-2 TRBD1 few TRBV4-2 TGTGCCAGCAGTCGGGACAGGGCTAACTATGGCTACACCTTC CASSRDRANYGYTF
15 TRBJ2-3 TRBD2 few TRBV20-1 TGCAGTGCTAAAGTAGTGGGAGGGTGGGCAGATACGCAGTATTTT CSAKVVGGWADTQYF
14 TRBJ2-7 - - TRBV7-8 TGTGCCAGCAGCTTAGGGAGGGTTACCTACGAGCAGTACTTC CASSLGRVTYEQYF
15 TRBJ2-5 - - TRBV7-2 TGTGCCAGCAGCTTAGGGCGGGCAGGGACAGAGACCCAGTACTTC CASSLGRAGTETQYF